The present TCR beta chain was sequenced within a study of OX40 agonist ivuxolimab in advanced cancers. For the study at large: Aged roughly 23 to 79 with a mean of about 63 years, they were 82.7% male.

General study points: Fewer expanded clones were found on average in CD4+ than in CD8+ T cells.

TCRdb's table, derived via immunoSEQ multiplex PCR, lists solely in-frame clones and lacks some. The table lists under 15,000 clones, under 80% of them singletons. The CDR3 sequence is 15 residues long. V lost 0 bases to trimming and J lost 5 bases; unmatched junction nucleotides: 6. Germline V gives CDR1 SEHNR, CDR2 FQNEAQ (reference sequence). This clone has just one count. Antigen: not known. The chain recombines TRBV7-9 with TRBJ1-1; TRBD1 agrees at 7 bases. The receptor comes from an adult with an advanced solid tumor such as melanoma, head and neck, liver or kidney cancer. The sample consisted of CD4+ or CD8+ T cells sorted from blood, taken in a trial of the OX40 agonist ivuxolimab. CDR3 nucleotides: TGTGCCAGCAGCTTAGCACCGACAGGGAGGACTGAAGCTTTCTTT. This translates into CASSLAPTGRTEAFF.